This T cell receptor beta chain emerged from a study of cytomegalovirus exposure and HLA in healthy donors. General study results and limits: In the approximately 120 validation repertoires, a later analysis found that first-cohort TCR clusters tended to co-occur. It was confirmed in vitro that a few of the CMV-associated chains were specific for CMV antigens.

In this sample, this clone turned up once. The antigen is unknown. Using immunoSEQ multiplex PCR, the repertoire was profiled, and TCRdb retains in-frame clones only, with some absent. The table lists 200,000 to 300,000 clones, approximately 83% of them singletons. Deletions cut 2 bases from V and 1 base from J, with 9 bases between. Per the germline V gene, CDR1 is MNHEY and CDR2 is SMNVEV (reference sequence). The CDR3 is 14 residues long. The J gene is TRBJ2-7, the V gene TRBV27; D gene unclear. The sequence was collected from a young woman in good health and CMV-seropositive. Sequenced material: PBMCs. CDR3 bases: TGTGCCAGCAGTTTACGTCGAGAATCCTACGAGCAGTACTTC. It encodes CASSLRRESYEQYF.